This TCR beta chain was identified in a study of blood T cell repertoires in COVID-19. Whole-study context: Researchers got acute and convalescent COVID-19 samples from the United States, Italy and Spain. In each case, the material was cDNA or gDNA derived from T cells, B-cell-depleted T cells, or PBMCs.

This CDR3 is built from 15 residues. Germline loops: CDR1 SNHLY, CDR2 FYNNEI. V lost 5 bases and J lost 4; bases outside the gene matches: 5. This clone was seen more than once but under ten times. In the authors' methods: Reference gene primer amplification yielded estimated nucleated cell counts. The assay was immunoSEQ multiplex PCR, and TCRdb's table has in-frame clones only and misses some. The DNA gave D and trimming, while V, J and clone size come from that table. The sample has approximately 440,000 clones, around 88% seen once; the top ten hold roughly 12%. A Seattle source enrolled patients during active infection and followed them longitudinally.

The rearrangement uses TRBV2 and TRBJ1-4; TRBD1 matches at 9 bases. The sequenced sample consisted of peripheral blood. This clonotype originated in a woman aged 50 to 60 with COVID-19, enrolled during active disease. The CDR3, as DNA: TGTGCCAGCAGTCTCGGGACAGGGATTAATGAAAAACTGTTTTTT. Residues: CASSLGTGINEKLFF.